This TCR beta chain was identified during a study of a mutant IDH1 vaccine in newly diagnosed glioma. Time point described: week 23, last vaccination. Topical imiquimod accompanied each vaccine dose, which consisted of 300 ug of mutant IDH1 20-mer peptide. Germline CDR1 SGHDT, CDR2 YYEEEE. V lost 5 bases, J lost 5 bases, and 4 bases stayed unmatched. This CDR3 contains 13 residues. Sequencing was performed with immunoSEQ multiplex PCR; in TCRdb, only in-frame clones are kept and a portion is missing. Of some 60,000 clones listed, around 87% were seen once; the top ten hold approximately 1.4%. This clone appeared once. Its antigen is unidentified.

This TCR was recovered from a man aged 40-50 years with glioma. The chain carries TRBV5-6 and TRBJ2-7; 10 bases are shared with TRBD2. Sequencing was performed on PBMCs, taken from a glioma patient whose treatment included an IDH1 peptide vaccine. CDR3 amino acids: CASSTGTSDEQYF. The CDR3 DNA reads TGTGCCAGCAGTACCGGGACTAGCGACGAGCAGTACTTC.